Listed below are T cell receptor beta chains from one sample, sequenced in a study of cytomegalovirus exposure and HLA in healthy donors. The protocol was immunoSEQ multiplex PCR, while the TCRdb copy is restricted to in-frame clones and leaves out a portion. Of about 140,000 clones in the sample, 80% were seen once. Sequenced: PBMCs. The receptor source for this set is a young man in good health and CMV-seronegative. Both conserved end residues are part of each CDR3. A row's size may be missing; if present it is once, few, many or a size class.

>TRBV15|TRBJ2-3|few
CATSRGVHGTALVDTQYF
>TRBV10-2|TRBJ1-5|once
CANPPYTGEKEGGQPQHF
>TRBV7-9|TRBJ1-3|.
CASSPTGQGISGNTIYF
>TRBV2|TRBJ2-7|.
CASIRGTQSYEQYF
>TRBV6-5|TRBJ1-2|.
CASSYAQGGYPF
>TRBV5-4|TRBJ2-5|.
CASSWGGASGKETQYF
>TRBV4-1|TRBJ2-5|.
CASSQDRLRGGIETQYF
>TRBV9|TRBJ2-1|once
CASSIYRETSEQFF
>TRBV28|TRBJ1-1|.
CASSPQGLGAEAFF
>TRBV7-2|TRBJ2-1|.
CASSSGLVPEQFF
>TRBV19|TRBJ2-7|.
CASSTRQASYEQYF
>TRBV5-4|TRBJ1-2|.
CASTESRDRGLLYGYTF
>TRBV7-9|TRBJ1-1|.
CASSLPAGGTEAFF
>TRBV27|TRBJ2-2|.
CASSAKGQGQNTGELFF
>TRBV2|TRBJ1-5|.
CASSEETGGNQPQHF
>TRBV2|TRBJ1-2|.
CASEQNVGSYGYTF
>TRBV7-8|TRBJ1-6|.
CASSLVGWASPLHF
>TRBV6-5|TRBJ1-1|.
CASSSRTVLRNTEAFF
>TRBV15|TRBJ1-4|.
CATSSGDRSNEKLFF
>TRBV6-5|TRBJ2-2|few
CASSIRADTGELFF
>TRBV6-4|TRBJ1-2|.
CASSAVGADLRGYTF
>TRBV7-8|TRBJ2-5|.
CASSSYDQGTQYF
>TRBV7-3|TRBJ2-3|.
CASSLGTRGSTDTQYF
>TRBV2|TRBJ2-7|.
CASSDDRGLIRQYF
>TRBV5-1|TRBJ2-3|once
CASSSWLAGGPITSRGIADTQYF
>TRBV11-2|TRBJ2-7|.
CASSPESGNEQYF
>TRBV5-1|TRBJ1-6|.
CATRQGPLDSPLHF
>TRBV6-5|TRBJ1-2|once
CASSYSGQGAAGYTF
>TRBV5-4|TRBJ2-7|.
CASSPTGFSYEQYF
>TRBV7-9|TRBJ1-1|.
CASTEQTEAFF
>TRBV25-1|TRBJ1-5|.
CASSDSRVGGSPQNF
>TRBV2|.|once
CASSPKLLSSYEQYF
>TRBV2|TRBJ2-5|.
CASSERSIPLMAGGPETQYF
>TRBV6-1|TRBJ2-3|once
CASSQGEATSGPDTQYF
>TRBV9|TRBJ1-5|.
CASSVVHWAIKPQHF
>TRBV7-9|TRBJ2-7|once
CASSVRQAPSYEQYF
>TRBV5-4|TRBJ2-5|.
CASSSKRTGQETQYF
>TRBV5-1|TRBJ1-1|.
CASSNGVLWDTEAFF
>TRBV19|TRBJ1-1|.
CASSKYRGRAEAFF
>TRBV6-5|TRBJ2-1|once
CASSYTGERNEQFF
>TRBV2|TRBJ1-5|.
CASRASGTGNNQPQHF